This TCR beta chain emerged from a study of CD8+ T cells in alopecia areata. Specified treatment: oral pan-JAK inhibitor, 5-10 mg twice daily. Both CD4+ and CD8+ T cells were separated by sorting PBMCs. Study-level points and caveats: Between patients, shared TCR sequences were less clear than in mice. This was possibly due in part to HLA diversity in the patient population.

This clone has a handful of counts. Its specificity is not known. TCR sequencing used cDNA made by reverse transcription of extracted RNA. TCRdb's table, derived via immunoSEQ multiplex PCR, lists solely in-frame clones and lacks some. The repertoire holds about 260,000 clones, with around three fifths as singletons. Germline V gene lookup returns CDR1 LNHNV and CDR2 YYDKDF (reference sequence). J was trimmed by 4 bases and V by 5 bases; bases with no gene match: 10. The CDR3 totals 15 residues. The chain has TRBV15 and TRBJ2-7; the match to TRBD1 covers 8 bases. The input for sequencing was CD4+ T cells sorted from blood, taken at week 52, from a patient treated with tofacitinib. This sequence originates from a human donor with alopecia areata. In nucleotides, the CDR3 is TGTGCCACCAGCCTCGGACAGGGTCCCATGTACGAGCAGTACTTC. This sequence encodes CATSLGQGPMYEQYF. Variable domain in full (rest from reference TRBV15 and TRBJ2-7): DAMVIQNPRYQVTQFGKPVTLSCSQTLNHNVMYWYQQKSSQAPKLLFHYYDKDFNNEADTPDNFQSRRPNTSFCFLDIRSPGLGDTAMYLCATSLGQGPMYEQYFGPGTRLTVT.